This TCR beta chain was identified during a study of blood T cell repertoires in COVID-19. Study details: Researchers got acute and convalescent COVID-19 samples from the United States, Italy and Spain. Sources were T cells, B-cell-depleted T cells, or PBMCs; the material itself was cDNA or gDNA.

This CDR3 comprises 12 residues. V trimming: 8 bases; J trimming: 10 bases; junction bases outside the gene matches: 8. Germline V gene sequence: CDR1 MNHEY, CDR2 SVGAGI. How the authors handled the data: Amplification from reference gene primers served as the basis for estimated nucleated cell counts. The table came from immunoSEQ multiplex PCR; TCRdb's copy has only in-frame clones and leaves some out. That table supplies the V and J calls and clone size; D and trimming were determined from the DNA. The sample records fewer than 250,000 clones, roughly 94% being singletons. The chain combines TRBV6-5 with TRBJ2-4; 7 nucleotides align to TRBD1. This TCR came from a man younger than 45 with acute or convalescent COVID-19. Sample: peripheral blood. As DNA, the CDR3 is TGTGCCAGCTCCTTAGGGGGACAGATTCAGTACTTC. Its translation is CASSLGGQIQYF.